This T cell receptor (beta chain) was identified in a study of spatial heterogeneity in lung cancer. Study overall: Consistent detection of more beta-chain than alpha-chain sequences was observed.

General study findings and limits: More often at tumor resection than at routine follow-up, ubiquitous expanded tumor TCRs were detected in the blood.

The CDR3 consists of 14 residues. The ends were cut back, 8 bases at V and 7 bases at J, with 20 bases in the middle. As regards this clonotype: Its antigen is currently unknown.

Every cDNA TCR molecule received its own unique molecular identifier. One entry per CDR3 protein results from TCRdb running MiXCR on the 5' RACE reads. This table has approximately 13,000 distinct CDR3 sequences, about 14% appearing once. Time point: sample taken at primary tumor resection. Unsorted samples of tumor, nontumor lung or frozen PBMC had their whole RNA sequenced. The chain has TRBV12-3 or TRBV12-4 and TRBJ1-2, with D uncertain. This specimen was PBMCs, taken at surgery. This clonotype was obtained from a male donor with early-stage non-small cell lung cancer. This chain's CDR3 is CASSLQEYSAGYTF. CDR3 in DNA: TGTGCCAGCTCCCTTCAGGAGTATTCGGCTGGCTACACCTTC.